This T cell receptor (beta chain) was identified in a study of circulating and synovial CD4+ cells in juvenile arthritis. Method: immunoSEQ multiplex PCR; TCRdb's copy keeps in-frame clones and lacks some. The repertoire consists of 30,000 to 40,000 clones, with about 94% occurring once and the leading ten covering 0.7%. V lost 0 bases to trimming and J lost 1 base, with 9 bases between them. Germline V gene sequence: CDR1 SGHAT, CDR2 FQNNGV. The CDR3 has 15 residues. The chain employs TRBV11-2 and TRBJ1-1; D gene uncertain. This clonotype was sampled from a human donor with juvenile idiopathic arthritis. The sequenced material came from CD4+ T cells from blood. CDR3 region: CASSLDLIANTEAFF. Written as DNA, the CDR3 is TGTGCCAGCAGCTTAGATTTGATAGCGAACACTGAAGCTTTCTTT.